This T cell receptor beta chain was obtained from a study of T cells in Graves' hyperthyroidism and ophthalmopathy. About the research overall: Blood was drawn when the patient was first diagnosed and still untreated. Study outcomes and limitations: Most thyroid clonotypes with frequency above 0.001 were detected in blood.

The V and J ends lost 6 bases and 4 bases respectively, with 10 bases between them. CDR3 size: 13 residues. CDR1 is PRHDT and CDR2 is FYEKMQ in the germline V gene (reference sequence). Exclusion followed for patients with uncontrolled infection, other autoimmune disease, pregnancy or lactation. PBMCs were obtained from 10 ml fresh peripheral blood. Amplification targeted TCR beta CDR3 regions from RNA transcripts. A set of HTBI primers served as the primers for a first-round RT-PCR of the TCR CDR3. Each CDR3 protein is one row after TCRdb ran MiXCR on the multiplex PCR reads. The sample includes 600,000 to 850,000 distinct CDR3 sequences, approximately 19% seen only once; the top ten take roughly a sixth. Notes on this clonotype: Antigen unknown.

The receptor comes from a woman aged 45-65 years with Graves' hyperthyroidism that later progressed to Graves' ophthalmopathy. This sequence joins TRBV13 and TRBJ2-1, with D unclear. The sample taken for sequencing was blood. For the CDR3, the DNA is TGTGCCAGCAGTTCTAATGCTTACAATGAGCAGTTCTTC. Protein sequence: CASSSNAYNEQFF.